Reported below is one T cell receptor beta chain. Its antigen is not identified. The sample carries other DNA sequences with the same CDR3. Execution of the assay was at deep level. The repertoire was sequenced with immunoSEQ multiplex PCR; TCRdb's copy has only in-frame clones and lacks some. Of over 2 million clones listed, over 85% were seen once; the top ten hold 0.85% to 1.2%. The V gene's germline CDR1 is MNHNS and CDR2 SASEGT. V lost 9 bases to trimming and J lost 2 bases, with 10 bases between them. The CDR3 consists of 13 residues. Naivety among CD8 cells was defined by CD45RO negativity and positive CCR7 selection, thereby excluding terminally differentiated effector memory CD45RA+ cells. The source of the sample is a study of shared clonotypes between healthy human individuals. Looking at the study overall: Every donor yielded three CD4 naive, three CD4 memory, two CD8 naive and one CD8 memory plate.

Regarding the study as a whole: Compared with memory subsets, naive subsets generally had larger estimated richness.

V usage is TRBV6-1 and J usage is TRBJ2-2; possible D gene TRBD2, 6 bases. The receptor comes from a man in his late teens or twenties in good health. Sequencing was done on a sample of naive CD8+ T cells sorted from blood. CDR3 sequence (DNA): TGTGCCAGTCGCGGGACTAACACCGGGGAGCTGTTTTTT. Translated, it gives CASRGTNTGELFF.